This TCR beta chain was recorded in a study of blood T cell repertoires in COVID-19. Comment on this clone: Within the sample, other DNA sequences also encode this same CDR3.

The assay was immunoSEQ multiplex PCR, and TCRdb's table has in-frame clones only and misses some. The data contain 100,000 to 150,000 clones, around nine tenths of them singletons. CDR3 length equals 14 residues. Germline CDR1 is SGHRS and CDR2 is YFSETQ. V dropped 0 bases and J dropped 0 bases, with 6 bases sitting between them. V gene TRBV5-1 combines with J gene TRBJ1-1, with a possible D match to TRBD1 (6 bases). The sample was peripheral blood. The clonotype comes from a man aged 55 to 70 with COVID-19, enrolled during active disease. The CDR3 DNA is TGCGCCAGCAGCTTGGGGACAGTGAACACTGAAGCTTTCTTT. This gives the protein CASSLGTVNTEAFF.